This TCR beta chain was sequenced in a study of blood T cells in healthy people across ages. A few counts support this clonotype. Its antigen remains unidentified. The germline gives CDR1 DFQATT, CDR2 SNEGSKA (reference sequence). CDR3 length equals 11 residues. V gave up 1 base and J gave up 3 bases, with 4 bases separating them. The use of a sample-barcoded 5' primer and a J-beta primer mix characterized a second PCR of roughly 7 to 11 cycles. A template-switch adaptor that had 12 random nucleotides put a tag on each cDNA molecule. There were at least 2.5 million CDR3-containing paired-end reads obtained from each sample. TCRdb itself ran the 5' RACE reads through MiXCR, one entry per CDR3 protein. This repertoire shows about 1.8 million distinct CDR3 sequences, around half found once; its top ten account for over 2%. Study findings and constraints: Naive T cell percentage showed a strong correlation with TCR beta diversity.

V gene TRBV20-1 combines with J gene TRBJ2-7; D unresolved. The sequenced sample was blood. This sequence originates from a woman in her 40s in good health. The CDR3 nucleotides read TGCAGTGCTAGAGGTATCTACGAGCAGTACTTC. This translates into CSARGIYEQYF.